This TCR beta chain was identified during a study of CD8 T cells in Susac syndrome. The patients with Susac syndrome satisfied recently defined diagnostic criteria for either definite or probable disease. Negative isolation yielded CD4+ and CD8+ T cells, and FACS enriched TEMRA cells. V shed 1 base and J shed 7 bases, with 10 bases lying between them. The CDR3 totals 13 residues. The germline V gene encodes CDR1 SGHAT and CDR2 FQDESV (reference sequence). Reverse transcription of about 0.45 to 1 ug RNA was performed with random hexamers. MiXCR, run by TCRdb on the immunoSEQ multiplex PCR reads, gives a single entry per CDR3 protein. The table includes 160,000 or so distinct CDR3 sequences, approximately 95% detected once.

The specimen sequenced was CD4+ T cells from PBMCs. The TCR originated in a human donor with Susac syndrome. This sequence joins TRBV11-1 and TRBJ1-1; perhaps TRBD1 as D (5 bases). CDR3 bases: TGTGCCAGCAGCTTAGGGGAGACAGTTGAAGCTTTCTTT. The encoded protein is CASSLGETVEAFF.